This T cell receptor (beta chain) was observed in a study of human T cells and chemical hapten exposure. The CDR3 totals 14 residues. Germline CDR1 and CDR2: SGHRS and YFSETQ. Trimming stripped 0 bases from V and 5 bases from J, with 10 bases between. As to time point: patch test 2, 6 weeks after DPC sensitization. Treatment defined: therapeutic diphenylcyclopropenone sensitization with weekly scalp DPC. Attachment of unique molecular identifiers to individual cDNA molecules was performed in the library. Original processing notes: Per-sample TCR counts ranged from about 23,224 to 690,600, median 95,638. TCRdb recomputed calls from the RACE reads with MiXCR, one row per CDR3 protein. Clone size and V and J calls follow TCRdb, not the original study. The sample carries about 110,000 distinct CDR3 sequences, roughly a tenth recorded once.

The TCR originated in a woman between 40 and 55 years old with alopecia areata. Some clones in this sample may be carry-over from other donors' samples. The source material was whole blood, sampled in connection with sensitization to the hapten diphenylcyclopropenone (DPC). V and J are TRBV5-1 and TRBJ2-3; a weak D match, TRBD2 (6 bases). The CDR3 DNA sequence: TGCGCCAGCAGCTTGGCCGGAGGGCAAGATACGCAGTATTTT. This gives the protein CASSLAGGQDTQYF.